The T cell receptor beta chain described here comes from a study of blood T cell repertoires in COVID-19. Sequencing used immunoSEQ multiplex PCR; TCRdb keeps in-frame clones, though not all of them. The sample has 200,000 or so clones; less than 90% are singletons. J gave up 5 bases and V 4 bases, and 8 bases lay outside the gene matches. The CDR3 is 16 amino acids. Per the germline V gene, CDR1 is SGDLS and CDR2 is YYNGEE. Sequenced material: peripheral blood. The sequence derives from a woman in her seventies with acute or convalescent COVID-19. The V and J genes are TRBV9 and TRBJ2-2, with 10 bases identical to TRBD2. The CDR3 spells CASSPWLAGVTGELFF. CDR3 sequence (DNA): TGTGCCAGCAGCCCCTGGCTAGCGGGAGTAACCGGGGAGCTGTTTTTT. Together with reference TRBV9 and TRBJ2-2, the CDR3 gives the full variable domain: DSGVTQTPKHLITATGQRVTLRCSPRSGDLSVYWYQQSLDQGLQFLIQYYNGEERAKGNILERFSAQQFPDLHSELNLSSLELGDSALYFCASSPWLAGVTGELFFGEGSRLTVL.